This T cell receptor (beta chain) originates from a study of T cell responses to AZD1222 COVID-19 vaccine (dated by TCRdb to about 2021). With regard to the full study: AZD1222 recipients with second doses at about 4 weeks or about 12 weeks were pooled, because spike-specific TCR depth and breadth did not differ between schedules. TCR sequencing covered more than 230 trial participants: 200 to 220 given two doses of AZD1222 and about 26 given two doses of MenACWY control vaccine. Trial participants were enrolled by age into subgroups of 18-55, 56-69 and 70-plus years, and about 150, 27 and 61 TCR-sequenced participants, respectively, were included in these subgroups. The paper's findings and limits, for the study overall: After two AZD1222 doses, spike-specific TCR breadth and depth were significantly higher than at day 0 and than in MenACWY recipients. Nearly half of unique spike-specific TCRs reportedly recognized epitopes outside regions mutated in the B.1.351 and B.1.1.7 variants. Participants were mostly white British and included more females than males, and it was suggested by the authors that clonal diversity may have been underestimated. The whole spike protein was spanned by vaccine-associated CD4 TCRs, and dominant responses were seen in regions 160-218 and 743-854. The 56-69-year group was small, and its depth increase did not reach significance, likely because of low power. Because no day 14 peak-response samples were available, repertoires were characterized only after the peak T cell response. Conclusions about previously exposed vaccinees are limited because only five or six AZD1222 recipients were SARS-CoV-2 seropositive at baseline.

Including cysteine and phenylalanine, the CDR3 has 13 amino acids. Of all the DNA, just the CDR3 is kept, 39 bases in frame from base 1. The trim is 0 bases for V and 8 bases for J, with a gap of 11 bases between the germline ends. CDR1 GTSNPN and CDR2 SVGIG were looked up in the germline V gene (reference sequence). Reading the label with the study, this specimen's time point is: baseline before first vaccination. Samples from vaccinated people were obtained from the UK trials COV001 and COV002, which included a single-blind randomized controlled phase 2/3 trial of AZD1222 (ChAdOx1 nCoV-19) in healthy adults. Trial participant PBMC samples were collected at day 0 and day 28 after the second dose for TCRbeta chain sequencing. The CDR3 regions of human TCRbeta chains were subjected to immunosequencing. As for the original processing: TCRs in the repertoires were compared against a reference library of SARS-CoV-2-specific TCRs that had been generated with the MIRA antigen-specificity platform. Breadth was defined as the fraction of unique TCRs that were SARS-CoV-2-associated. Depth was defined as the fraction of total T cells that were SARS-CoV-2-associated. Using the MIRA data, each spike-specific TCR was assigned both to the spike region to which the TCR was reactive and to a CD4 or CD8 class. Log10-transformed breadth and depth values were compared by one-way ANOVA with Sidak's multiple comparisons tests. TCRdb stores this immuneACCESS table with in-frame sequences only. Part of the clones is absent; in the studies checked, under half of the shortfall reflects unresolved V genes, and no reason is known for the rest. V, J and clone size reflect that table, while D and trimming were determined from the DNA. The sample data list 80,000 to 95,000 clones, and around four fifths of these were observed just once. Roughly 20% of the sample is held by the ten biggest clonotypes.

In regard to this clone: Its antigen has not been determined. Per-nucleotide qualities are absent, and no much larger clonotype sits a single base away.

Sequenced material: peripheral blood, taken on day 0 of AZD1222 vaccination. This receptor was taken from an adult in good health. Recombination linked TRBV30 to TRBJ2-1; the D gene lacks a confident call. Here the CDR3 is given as CAWSVSAVDEQFF. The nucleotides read TGTGCCTGGAGTGTTTCCGCAGTAGATGAGCAGTTCTTC. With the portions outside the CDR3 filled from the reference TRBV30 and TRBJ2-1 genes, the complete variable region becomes SQTIHQWPATLVQPVGSPLSLECTVEGTSNPNLYWYRQAAGRGLQLLFYSVGIGQISSEVPQNLSASRPQDRQFILSSKKLLLSDSGFYLCAWSVSAVDEQFFGPGTRLTVL.